The 29 T cell receptor beta chains given below trace back to one sample, sequenced in a study of blood T cell repertoires in COVID-19 (dated by TCRdb to between 2020 and 2021). The library was built by means of the immunoSEQ multiplex PCR assay. TCRdb stores this immuneACCESS table with in-frame sequences only. Part of the clones is absent; in the studies checked, under half of the shortfall reflects unresolved V genes, and no reason is known for the rest. In this sample the table shows 250,000 or so clones, around 90% of which occur a single time. 3.7% of the sample goes to the ten largest clones. The specimen sequenced was PBMCs or T cells enriched from blood (not recorded which). The receptors come from a young woman who had been exposed to COVID-19.

This chain links TRBV4-1 with TRBJ2-3, with D perhaps TRBD2 (7 bases). V lost 0 bases, J lost 6 bases, and 19 bases lay in between. This CDR3 is 17 amino acids long. Germline lookup yields CDR1 MGHRA and CDR2 YSYEKL. CDR3 in amino acids: CASSQEGRRERGDTQYF. In nucleotides, the CDR3 is TGCGCCAGCAGCCAAGAAGGTCGGCGGGAGAGGGGGGATACGCAGTATTTT.

The chain uses TRBV19 and TRBJ2-7, with unresolved D. Between the trimmed V and J ends, which lost 4 bases and 5 bases, there was a span of 12 bases. The germline V gene has CDR1 LNHDA and CDR2 SQIVND (reference sequence). This CDR3 has 13 amino acids. The CDR3 coding sequence is TGTGCCAGTAGTACCCTACTGCGCCACGAGCAGTACTTC. The encoded protein is CASSTLLRHEQYF.

The DNA for the CDR3 is TGTGCCAGCAGTCACCCGAGGAGGATTTTGCAGTACAATGAGCAGTTCTTC. Protein product: CASSHPRRILQYNEQFF. The chain joins TRBV28 to TRBJ2-1; D may be TRBD2 (5 bases). The CDR3 extends over 17 amino acids. The V gene lost 5 bases and the J gene lost 4 bases, with 21 bases spanning the gap. Per the germline V gene, CDR1 is MDHEN and CDR2 is SYDVKM.

This chain uses TRBV27 with TRBJ2-3; 8 nucleotides line up with TRBD2. Trimming cost V 2 bases and J 6 bases; bases outside gene matches: 10. The CDR3 loop spans 16 amino acids. Germline values: CDR1 MNHEY, CDR2 SMNVEV (reference sequence). The CDR3 sequence is CASSLGFGGRWDTQYF. CDR3 bases: TGTGCCAGCAGTTTAGGGTTCGGCGGGAGGTGGGATACGCAGTATTTT.

The CDR3 DNA is TGTGCCAGCAGCCACCCCACTAGCGGGGACAATGAGCAGTTCTTC. Translation gives CASSHPTSGDNEQFF. The chain links TRBV11-2 to TRBJ2-1, with 10 bases that match TRBD2. Germline V gene sequence: CDR1 SGHAT, CDR2 FQNNGV. The CDR3 has 15 residues. V trimming: 5 bases; J trimming: 5 bases; junction bases outside the gene matches: 6.

The gene calls are TRBV30 and TRBJ2-7; a possible D gene is TRBD2 (5 bases). Germline CDR1 is GTSNPN and CDR2 is SVGIG (reference sequence). The CDR3 consists of 13 residues. V was trimmed by 5 bases and J by 3 bases, leaving 14 bases between them. This chain's CDR3 is CAWGWRRNYEQYF. DNA for the CDR3: TGTGCCTGGGGGTGGAGGAGAAACTACGAGCAGTACTTC.

This chain connects TRBV2 to TRBJ2-7, with D possibly matching TRBD2 (6 bases). The CDR3 has 13 residues. V shed 6 bases and J shed 6 bases, with 15 bases lying between them. Germline V gene sequence: CDR1 SNHLY, CDR2 FYNNEI. CDR3 in DNA: TGTGCCAGCAGGGGACTGCCGTCCCTCGAGCAGTACTTC. Its translation is CASRGLPSLEQYF.

This rearrangement joins TRBV10-3 to TRBJ1-1; tentative D call: TRBD1 (5 bases). V lost 6 bases to trimming and J lost 1 base, with 12 bases between them. This CDR3 is 14 amino acids long. Germline CDR1 and CDR2: ENHRY and SYGVKD. The CDR3 DNA reads as TGTGCCATCAGCAAAGCTCAGGGGAACACTGAAGCTTTCTTT. The encoded protein is CAISKAQGNTEAFF.

The CDR3 region is CASSELGGTGISGNTIYF. Here the CDR3 DNA reads TGTGCCAGCAGTGAACTAGGGGGGACAGGGATCTCTGGAAACACCATATATTTT. The chain carries TRBV6-1 and TRBJ1-3, with 9 bases that match TRBD1. In germline, CDR1 is MNHNS, CDR2 SASEGT. The CDR3 sequence is 18 residues long. V was clipped by 2 bases and J by 0 bases; unmatched bases: 8.

The chain employs TRBV11-2 and TRBJ1-1, with D possibly being TRBD1 (5 bases). Trimming took off 1 base at V and 10 bases at J, with 19 bases between the two ends. Per germline, CDR1 SGHAT and CDR2 FQNNGV. The CDR3 runs to 15 residues. The CDR3 sequence: CASSLGVGLRAVAFF. The CDR3, as DNA: TGTGCCAGCAGCTTAGGGGTAGGGCTCAGGGCGGTAGCTTTCTTT.

The chain has TRBV6-6 and TRBJ1-4, with a possible D match to TRBD1 (5 bases). Germline V gives CDR1 MNHNY, CDR2 SVGAGI (reference sequence). V was trimmed by 0 bases and J by 4 bases, leaving 12 bases between them. This CDR3 has 16 residues. CDR3 sequence reads: CASSYSIARDNEKLFF. The CDR3 DNA reads TGTGCCAGCAGTTACTCGATAGCCAGGGATAATGAAAAACTGTTTTTT.

This chain uses TRBV19 with TRBJ1-4, with D perhaps TRBD1 (5 bases). This CDR3 is built from 15 residues. In germline, CDR1 is LNHDA, CDR2 SQIVND (reference sequence). Trimming took 6 bases from V and 2 from J, leaving 13 bases between them. CDR3 in amino acids: CASRPRGTTNEKLFF. The CDR3 coding sequence is TGTGCCAGTAGACCTCGGGGGACGACTAATGAAAAACTGTTTTTT.

The rearrangement links TRBV3-1 (or the pseudogene TRBV3-2) to TRBJ1-2; 8 bases match TRBD1. Looked up from germline, CDR1 is LGHDT and CDR2 is YNNKEL (reference sequence). V lost 5 bases to trimming and J lost 7 bases; unmatched junction nucleotides: 9. The CDR3 is 14 residues long. The CDR3 region has the DNA TGTGCCAGCAGCGGAGGACAGGGAATCTCTGGCTACACCTTC. This codes for CASSGGQGISGYTF.

V is TRBV7-9 and J is TRBJ2-5; unclear D gene. V dropped 2 bases and J dropped 3 bases, with 10 bases sitting between them. The V gene's germline CDR1 is SEHNR and CDR2 FQNEAQ (reference sequence). This CDR3 is 14 amino acids long. Written as DNA, the CDR3 is TGTGCCAGCAGCTTAACCCTGGTAGAAGAGACCCAGTACTTC. Its protein product is CASSLTLVEETQYF.

The chain is built from TRBV28 and TRBJ1-1, with 12 nucleotides matching TRBD1. V lost 6 bases to trimming and J lost 0 bases; unmatched junction nucleotides: 11. Germline lookup yields CDR1 MDHEN and CDR2 SYDVKM. This CDR3 comprises 18 residues. The CDR3 sequence is CASRLRDRGLLMNTEAFF. Here the CDR3 DNA reads TGTGCCAGCAGGTTGAGGGACAGGGGGCTCCTTATGAACACTGAAGCTTTCTTT.

This chain connects TRBV3-1 (or the pseudogene TRBV3-2) to TRBJ2-7; 8 positions agree with TRBD2. Germline assignment: CDR1 LGHDT and CDR2 YNNKEL (reference sequence). The CDR3 has 15 amino acids. Losses at the gene ends were 5 bases for V and 0 bases for J; bases not matched to a gene: 6. CDR3 nucleotide sequence: TGTGCCAGCAGCTCAAGCGGGAGTACCTCCTACGAGCAGTACTTC. It codes for CASSSSGSTSYEQYF.

The chain carries TRBV5-6 and TRBJ1-1, with D possibly being TRBD1 (5 bases). The V end was cut by 2 bases, the J end by 2 bases, with 10 bases between. Germline-derived CDR1 and CDR2 are SGHDT and YYEEEE. There are 14 residues in the CDR3. CDR3 sequence (DNA): TGTGCCAGCAGCTTTCCGGGGGTTAACACTGAAGCTTTCTTT. Translation gives CASSFPGVNTEAFF.

The rearrangement uses TRBV11-2 and TRBJ2-1; D perhaps matches TRBD2 (7 bases). Between the trimmed V and J ends, which lost 7 bases and 8 bases, there was a span of 15 bases. There are 13 residues in the CDR3. Germline V gene data show CDR1 as SGHAT and CDR2 as FQNNGV. The chain's CDR3 is CASTRLGGHEQFF. CDR3 nucleotides: TGTGCCAGCACCCGGTTGGGGGGGCATGAGCAGTTCTTC.

The V call is TRBV24-1, the J call TRBJ2-1, with 9 bases fitting TRBD2. Losses at the gene ends were 0 bases for V and 0 bases for J; bases not matched to a gene: 14. The germline gives CDR1 KGHDR, CDR2 SFDVKD. The CDR3 is 21 residues long. CDR3 nucleotide sequence: TGTGCCACCAGTGATTTGCCAGGGAGGGAAGCGGGGGGATTCTCCTACAATGAGCAGTTCTTC. This sequence encodes CATSDLPGREAGGFSYNEQFF.

A note on this clone: Within the sample, other DNA sequences also encode this same CDR3. This chain joins TRBV10-3 and TRBJ1-1, with a tentative D call TRBD1 (5 bases). Looked up from germline, CDR1 is ENHRY and CDR2 is SYGVKD. Deletions cut 0 bases from V and 5 bases from J, with 7 bases between. This CDR3 contains 13 residues. CDR3 in amino acids: CAISESGGTEAFF. The CDR3 DNA is TGTGCCATCAGTGAGTCGGGGGGGACTGAAGCTTTCTTT.

This chain links TRBV10-2 with TRBJ1-4, with TRBD1 as a possible D gene (6 bases). Trimming stripped 2 bases from V and 2 bases from J, with 6 bases between. The CDR3 spans 14 residues. Per germline, CDR1 WSHSY and CDR2 SAAADI. The DNA for the CDR3 is TGCGCCAGCAGTGAGGGGGGCACTAATGAAAAACTGTTTTTT. Translation gives CASSEGGTNEKLFF.

The chain recombines TRBV6-6 with TRBJ2-1; TRBD2 matches at 10 bases. V lost 5 bases and J lost 9; bases outside the gene matches: 13. Germline loops: CDR1 MNHNY, CDR2 SVGAGI (reference sequence). The CDR3 is 16 residues long. This CDR3 is CASSRGGLAPHVEQFF. In DNA, the CDR3 is TGTGCCAGCAGTCGAGGGGGACTAGCGCCGCATGTTGAGCAGTTCTTC.

CDR3 loop: CASSRGPDGYTF. In DNA form, the CDR3 reads TGTGCCAGCAGCAGGGGGCCAGATGGCTACACCTTC. The chain links TRBV6-5 to TRBJ1-2; TRBD1 matches 8 bases. With V trimmed by 6 bases and J by 6 bases, 3 bases remained unmatched. The CDR3 loop spans 12 amino acids. The germline V gene has CDR1 MNHEY and CDR2 SVGAGI.

The rearrangement uses TRBV3-1 (or the pseudogene TRBV3-2) and TRBJ2-7, with 11 bases fitting TRBD2. The V and J ends lost 1 base and 3 bases, in that order; junction bases with no gene match: 5. From germline, CDR1 is LGHDT and CDR2 YNNKEL (reference sequence). The CDR3 loop spans 16 amino acids. CDR3 coding DNA: TGTGCCAGCAGCCAAGCTCTAGCGGGAGGAAACTACGAGCAGTACTTC. This gives the protein CASSQALAGGNYEQYF.

V is TRBV28 and J is TRBJ1-2; D gene ambiguous. CDR1 is MDHEN, CDR2 SYDVKM, per germline. V lost 6 bases and J lost 0, with 11 bases in between. The CDR3 consists of 14 residues. CDR3 nucleotide sequence: TGTGCCAGCAGCGGAAATGGAGCTAACTATGGCTACACCTTC. Its protein product is CASSGNGANYGYTF.

The table lists this clone with a few counts. This chain uses TRBV5-4 with TRBJ2-5; a weak D match, TRBD2 (7 bases). The CDR3 is 16 amino acids. CDR1 and CDR2 from the germline V gene are SGHNT and YYREEE (reference sequence). V gave up 4 bases and J gave up 2 bases, with 18 bases separating them. CDR3 nucleotides: TGTGCCAGCAGCCGCGGGGTAGGGGGGGTACAAGAGACCCAGTACTTC. Amino acid sequence: CASSRGVGGVQETQYF.

This clone came up many times. The rearrangement uses TRBV5-1 and TRBJ1-2, with TRBD1 matching 10 bases. The CDR3 is 16 amino acids. CDR1 and CDR2 from the germline V gene are SGHRS and YFSETQ. J was trimmed by 6 bases and V by 4 bases; bases with no gene match: 12. This CDR3 reads CASSTDPTGGNDGYTF. The DNA of the CDR3 is TGCGCCAGCAGCACCGACCCGACAGGGGGCAACGATGGCTACACCTTC.

The chain has TRBV6-5 and TRBJ1-1, with a possible D match to TRBD1 (5 bases). This CDR3 is built from 16 residues. V lost 2 bases to trimming and J lost 4 bases, with 17 bases between them. Germline V gives CDR1 MNHEY, CDR2 SVGAGI. As DNA, the CDR3 is TGTGCCAGCAGTTACCGCTGGCGGGGCGGGGTCACTGAAGCTTTCTTT. Its protein is CASSYRWRGGVTEAFF.

The chain joins TRBV28 to TRBJ1-5; 9 bases line up with TRBD1. The CDR3 sequence is 13 residues long. CDR1 is MDHEN, CDR2 SYDVKM, per germline. The junction had 3 bases not matched to a gene; V was cut back by 5 bases and J by 7 bases. CDR3 bases: TGTGCCAGCAGTCCGGACAGGGGACAGCCCCAGCATTTT. This translates into CASSPDRGQPQHF.